This entry lists 26 T cell receptor beta chains sequenced from one sample in a study of shared clonotypes between healthy human individuals. TCRdb keeps only in-frame clones here, not all; method: immunoSEQ multiplex PCR. This sample yields over 1.4 million clones, of which around 97% are seen a single time; approximately 1% belongs to the top ten. The sequenced sample consisted of naive CD4+ T cells sorted from blood. The sample's subset: CD45RA+ positively selected. The source is a man aged 25 to 40 in good health.

J is TRBJ2-3 and V is TRBV10-1; D call uncertain. The V gene lost 5 bases and the J gene lost 0 bases, with 3 bases spanning the gap. Germline CDR1 is WNHNN and CDR2 is SYGVQD (reference sequence). The CDR3 has 12 amino acids. In DNA form, the CDR3 reads TGCGCCAGCAGTTCGAGCACAGATACGCAGTATTTT. This gives the protein CASSSSTDTQYF.

V gene TRBV2 combines with J gene TRBJ1-5; a possible D gene is TRBD1 (6 bases). The CDR3 is made up of 13 amino acids. V lost 3 bases to trimming and J lost 5 bases, with 8 bases between them. Looked up from germline, CDR1 is SNHLY and CDR2 is FYNNEI. In nucleotides, the CDR3 is TGTGCCAGCAGTGACGGACAGTATCAGCCCCAGCATTTT. Encoded protein: CASSDGQYQPQHF.

The chain recombines TRBV30 with TRBJ1-2; D possibly corresponds to TRBD1 (6 bases). Trimming removed 2 bases from V and 3 bases from J, with 31 bases in between. CDR1 and CDR2 (germline): GTSNPN, SVGIG (reference sequence). This CDR3 region has 20 residues. The CDR3 spells CAWSPNFLGQKYNLDYGYTF. The DNA for the CDR3 is TGTGCCTGGAGTCCTAACTTCCTCGGACAGAAATACAACTTGGACTATGGCTACACCTTC.

The genes are TRBV6-1 and TRBJ2-6, with TRBD2 as a possible D gene (5 bases). The germline V gene encodes CDR1 MNHNS and CDR2 SASEGT. V lost 8 bases and J lost 0, with 11 bases in between. This CDR3 is built from 15 residues. CDR3 in DNA: TGTGCCAGCTGGAGGAGCCCCTCTGGGGCCAACGTCCTGACTTTC. Protein sequence: CASWRSPSGANVLTF.

This chain connects TRBV18 to TRBJ2-3, with TRBD2 as a possible D gene (6 bases). The V gene lost 3 bases and the J gene lost 2 bases, with 15 bases spanning the gap. This CDR3 contains 16 residues. Germline V gene lookup returns CDR1 KGHSH and CDR2 LQKENI. The DNA for the CDR3 is TGTGCCAGCTCACCGCTGGGGGGAGGCTACACAGATACGCAGTATTTT. Translated: CASSPLGGGYTDTQYF.

The V call is TRBV28, the J call TRBJ1-1; 7 bases align to TRBD1. The CDR3 runs 15 residues. The ends lost 9 bases at V and 5 bases at J; junction bases unmatched: 15. Germline assignment: CDR1 MDHEN and CDR2 SYDVKM. CDR3 DNA: TGTGCCAGTTTGGGCAGGGGGTTTCTGAGGACTGAAGCTTTCTTT. It translates to CASLGRGFLRTEAFF.

This sequence joins TRBV11-2 and TRBJ2-7, with D possibly being TRBD2 (5 bases). Trimming took 5 bases from V and 2 from J, leaving 16 bases between them. CDR1 is SGHAT and CDR2 is FQNNGV in the germline V gene. The CDR3 runs to 15 residues. CDR3 sequence: CASSRTVALPYEQYF. The CDR3 nucleotides read TGTGCCAGCAGCCGGACGGTAGCGCTGCCCTACGAGCAGTACTTC.

The V and J genes are TRBV6-6 and TRBJ2-7; D remains unclear. V lost 8 bases, J lost 2 bases, and 13 bases lay in between. Germline values: CDR1 MNHNY, CDR2 SVGAGI (reference sequence). The CDR3 covers 13 residues. The CDR3 sequence is CASYSPGTYEQYF. CDR3 DNA sequence: TGTGCCAGCTATTCTCCAGGAACCTACGAGCAGTACTTC.

This clone was seen only a few times. The sample holds other DNA sequences that translate to the same CDR3. The V call is TRBV9, the J call TRBJ2-6; D is undetermined. V was clipped by 0 bases and J by 0 bases, with 4 bases between them. The germline V gene has CDR1 SGDLS and CDR2 YYNGEE. The CDR3 is 15 residues long. The CDR3 spells CASSVVVSGANVLTF. Written as DNA, the CDR3 is TGTGCCAGCAGCGTAGTGGTCTCTGGGGCCAACGTCCTGACTTTC. The whole variable domain, filled in from reference TRBV9 and TRBJ2-6, reads DSGVTQTPKHLITATGQRVTLRCSPRSGDLSVYWYQQSLDQGLQFLIQYYNGEERAKGNILERFSAQQFPDLHSELNLSSLELGDSALYFCASSVVVSGANVLTFGAGSRLTVL.

This chain connects TRBV2 to TRBJ2-7, with D perhaps matching TRBD1 (5 bases). CDR1 and CDR2 from the germline V gene are SNHLY and FYNNEI. The CDR3 totals 14 residues. The ends were cut back, 3 bases at V and 7 bases at J, with 16 bases in the middle. The DNA for the CDR3 is TGTGCCAGCAGTGAGACAGCCGGCCACAAGGAGCAGTACTTC. Translation gives CASSETAGHKEQYF.

CDR3 protein: CASSPYGLDRLVGDTQYF. The DNA for the CDR3 is TGTGCCAGCTCACCATATGGTTTGGACAGGCTCGTTGGAGATACGCAGTATTTT. The rearrangement uses TRBV18 and TRBJ2-3; 7 positions match TRBD1. Germline CDR1 KGHSH, CDR2 LQKENI. The V and J ends lost 2 bases and 5 bases, in that order; junction bases with no gene match: 16. The CDR3 spans 18 residues.

The chain uses TRBV5-1 and TRBJ2-1; D might be TRBD1 (6 bases). Deletions cut 4 bases from V and 9 bases from J, with 23 bases between. CDR3 length: 16 residues. Germline assignment: CDR1 SGHRS and CDR2 YFSETQ. CDR3 sequence reads: CASSPRDGWDKAEQFF. For the CDR3, the DNA is TGCGCCAGCAGCCCTAGGGACGGATGGGACAAGGCTGAGCAGTTCTTC.

A single count supports this clone. This rearrangement joins TRBV18 to TRBJ2-4; TRBD1 matches 8 bases. The CDR3 spans 20 residues. Germline trimming cut 4 bases from V and 1 base from J; bases unmatched to any gene: 18. Germline V gives CDR1 KGHSH, CDR2 LQKENI. The CDR3 is CASSLRPGQAGGIAKNIQYF. The DNA of the CDR3 is TGTGCCAGCTCACTAAGGCCGGGACAGGCTGGGGGTATCGCCAAAAACATTCAGTACTTC.

The chain combines TRBV7-9 with TRBJ1-2; tentatively, D is TRBD1 (5 bases). The CDR3 spans 14 residues. Germline V lookup: CDR1 SEHNR, CDR2 FQNEAQ (reference sequence). Trimming shortened V by 1 base and J by 4 bases, and 10 bases separated the two germline ends. CDR3 DNA sequence: TGTGCCAGCAGCTTAGAGGCAGGGTCCTATGGCTACACCTTC. This gives the protein CASSLEAGSYGYTF.

The chain has TRBV2 and TRBJ1-5; TRBD1 matches at 8 bases. The J segment lost 3 bases and the V segment lost 5 bases, leaving 6 bases of the junction unmatched. The CDR3 extends over 15 amino acids. Per the germline V gene, CDR1 is SNHLY and CDR2 is FYNNEI. Here the CDR3 DNA reads TGTGCCAGCAGTTCGGGACAGGTAATCAATCAGCCCCAGCATTTT. Translation gives CASSSGQVINQPQHF. Together with reference TRBV2 and TRBJ1-5, the CDR3 gives the full variable domain: EPEVTQTPSHQVTQMGQEVILRCVPISNHLYFYWYRQILGQKVEFLVSFYNNEISEKSEIFDDQFSVERPDGSNFTLKIRSTKLEDSAMYFCASSSGQVINQPQHFGDGTRLSIL.

The gene calls are TRBV10-3 and TRBJ2-2; 10 positions agree with TRBD2. CDR3 length: 16 amino acids. Germline CDR1 is ENHRY and CDR2 is SYGVKD. The trim removed 6 bases at V and 0 bases at J, leaving 4 bases unmatched. The CDR3 region is CAISLLAGTNTGELFF. The DNA for the CDR3 is TGTGCCATCAGCCTACTAGCGGGGACGAACACCGGGGAGCTGTTTTTT.

The chain carries TRBV4-3 and TRBJ2-3, with unresolved D. There are 15 residues in the CDR3. Trimming pared 1 base from V and 2 bases from J, leaving 10 bases between. Looked up from germline, CDR1 is LGHNA and CDR2 is YSLEER. The CDR3: CASSQGRPITDTQYF. CDR3 coding DNA: TGCGCCAGCAGCCAAGGCAGACCTATCACAGATACGCAGTATTTT.

The genes are TRBV5-5 and TRBJ2-7; 11 nucleotides match TRBD2. Germline V lookup: CDR1 SGHKS, CDR2 YYEKEE (reference sequence). The CDR3 has 14 residues. Trimming took 4 bases from V and 5 from J; bases not matched to a gene: 5. CDR3 sequence (DNA): TGTGCCAGCAGCGGACCGGGACTAGCGGACGAGCAGTACTTC. The encoded protein is CASSGPGLADEQYF.

The chain couples TRBV7-6 to TRBJ2-2; D not resolved. This CDR3 has 12 amino acids. Germline assignment: CDR1 SGHVS and CDR2 FNYEAQ. V lost 5 bases, J lost 5 bases, and 6 bases lay in between. The CDR3 here is CASSRVTGELFF. Here the CDR3 DNA reads TGTGCCAGCAGCCGGGTTACCGGGGAGCTGTTTTTT.

This rearrangement joins TRBV14 to TRBJ1-1; D uncertain. V shed 1 base and J shed 2 bases, with 14 bases lying between them. The CDR3 contains 16 residues. CDR1 and CDR2 (germline): SGHDN, FVKESK. CDR3 amino acids: CASSQGKGTINTEAFF. CDR3 nucleotide sequence: TGTGCCAGCAGCCAAGGGAAGGGAACCATTAACACTGAAGCTTTCTTT.

The rearrangement joins TRBV2 to TRBJ2-5; 8 nucleotides agree with TRBD2. The CDR3 contains 13 residues. Germline loops: CDR1 SNHLY, CDR2 FYNNEI. With V trimmed by 7 bases and J by 1 base, 2 bases remained unmatched. DNA of the CDR3: TGTGCCAGCAAGCGGGAGCCCCAAGAGACCCAGTACTTC. Protein: CASKREPQETQYF.

This clone was counted a single time. This sequence joins TRBV9 and TRBJ1-1; D remains ambiguous. Germline V lookup: CDR1 SGDLS, CDR2 YYNGEE. Trimming removed 4 bases at V and 4 bases at J, with 17 bases between. The CDR3 has 15 amino acids. CDR3 region: CASSPLTTLGTEAFF. For the CDR3, the DNA is TGTGCCAGCAGCCCGCTGACAACCCTGGGCACTGAAGCTTTCTTT.

The chain recombines TRBV20-1 with TRBJ2-1; D gene unclear. The CDR3 loop spans 11 amino acids. V dropped 5 bases and J dropped 3 bases, with 5 bases sitting between them. In germline, CDR1 is DFQATT, CDR2 SNEGSKA (reference sequence). CDR3 DNA sequence: TGCAGTGCTCCGGACTACAATGAGCAGTTCTTC. Translation gives CSAPDYNEQFF.

This clone appeared a single time. The chain recombines TRBV5-5 with TRBJ1-4; no clear D. This CDR3 has 13 residues. Germline-derived CDR1 and CDR2 are SGHKS and YYEKEE (reference sequence). The germline V and J ends were trimmed by 0 bases and 7 bases, with 7 bases remaining between them. DNA for the CDR3: TGTGCCAGCAGCTTGGCGTCAACTGAAAAACTGTTTTTT. It translates to CASSLASTEKLFF.

This sequence joins TRBV18 and TRBJ2-2, with D possibly being TRBD2 (5 bases). Trimming pared 1 base from V and 2 bases from J, leaving 14 bases between. The V gene's germline CDR1 is KGHSH and CDR2 LQKENI. The CDR3 loop spans 17 amino acids. The CDR3 DNA is TGTGCCAGCTCACCACTTCCTAGGAGCGGTAACACCGGGGAGCTGTTTTTT. Its protein product is CASSPLPRSGNTGELFF.

This sequence joins TRBV29-1 and TRBJ2-5; D may be TRBD1 or TRBD2 (5 bases each). Germline V CDR1 and CDR2: SQVTM, ANQGSEA. The CDR3 sequence is 11 residues long. V shed 4 bases and J shed 5 bases, with 8 bases lying between them. The CDR3: CSVGREETQYF. The DNA of the CDR3 is TGCAGCGTTGGCAGGGAGGAGACCCAGTACTTC.